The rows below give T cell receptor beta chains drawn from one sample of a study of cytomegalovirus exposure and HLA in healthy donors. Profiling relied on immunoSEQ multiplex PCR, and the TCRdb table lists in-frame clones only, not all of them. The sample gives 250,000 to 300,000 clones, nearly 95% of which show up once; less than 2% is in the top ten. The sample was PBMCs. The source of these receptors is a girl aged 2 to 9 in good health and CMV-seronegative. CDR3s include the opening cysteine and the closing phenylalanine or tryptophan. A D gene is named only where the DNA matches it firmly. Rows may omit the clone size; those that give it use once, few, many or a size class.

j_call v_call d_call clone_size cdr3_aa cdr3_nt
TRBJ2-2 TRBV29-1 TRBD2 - CSVTGLASTGELFF TGCAGCGTCACGGGACTAGCGAGCACCGGGGAGCTGTTTTTT
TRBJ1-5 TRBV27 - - CASSLAQGSNQPQHF TGTGCCAGCAGTTTAGCCCAGGGATCCAATCAGCCCCAGCATTTT
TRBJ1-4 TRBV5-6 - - CASSLGGRGEKLFF TGTGCCAGCAGCTTGGGAGGGCGGGGTGAAAAACTGTTTTTT
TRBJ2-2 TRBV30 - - CAWRSTGELFF TGTGCCTGGAGGTCTACCGGGGAGCTGTTTTTT
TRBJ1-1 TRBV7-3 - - CASSLRSSPGLPGTEAFF TGTGCCAGCAGCTTAAGGTCAAGTCCGGGACTCCCTGGGACTGAAGCTTTCTTT
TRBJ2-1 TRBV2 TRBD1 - CASSEGPGTGGEQFF TGTGCCAGCAGTGAAGGTCCCGGGACAGGGGGCGAGCAGTTCTTC
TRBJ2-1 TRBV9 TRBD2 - CASSASGNNEQFF TGTGCCAGCAGCGCTAGCGGGAACAATGAGCAGTTCTTC
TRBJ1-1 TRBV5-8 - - CASSLGGQGNTEAFF TGTGCCAGCAGCTTGGGGGGACAAGGAAACACTGAAGCTTTCTTT
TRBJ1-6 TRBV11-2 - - CASSSNLDGSSYNSPLHF TGTGCCAGCAGCAGCAACCTCGACGGGAGCTCCTATAATTCACCCCTCCACTTT
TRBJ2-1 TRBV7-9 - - CASSRQVGGSSYNEQFF TGTGCCAGCAGCCGCCAGGTGGGAGGTAGCTCCTACAATGAGCAGTTCTTC
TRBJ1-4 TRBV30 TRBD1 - CAWSPKGAATNEKLFF TGTGCCTGGAGTCCCAAGGGGGCAGCAACTAATGAAAAACTGTTTTTT
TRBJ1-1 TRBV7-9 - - CASSLSRDTEAFF TGTGCCAGCAGCCTAAGCAGGGACACTGAAGCTTTCTTT
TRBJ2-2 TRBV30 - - CAWTDNTGELFF TGTGCCTGGACAGATAACACCGGGGAGCTGTTTTTT
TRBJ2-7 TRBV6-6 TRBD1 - CASSTLTGNLYEQYF TGTGCCAGCAGTACCCTGACAGGGAACCTCTACGAGCAGTACTTC
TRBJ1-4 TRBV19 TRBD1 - CASSIGDSANEKLFF TGTGCCAGTAGTATTGGGGACAGTGCTAATGAAAAACTGTTTTTT
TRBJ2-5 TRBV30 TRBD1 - CAWSVRWHRGRETQYF TGTGCCTGGAGTGTACGATGGCACAGGGGGCGGGAGACCCAGTACTTC
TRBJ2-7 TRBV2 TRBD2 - CASTLDGAGVREQYF TGTGCCAGCACCCTTGACGGGGCGGGAGTCCGGGAGCAGTACTTC
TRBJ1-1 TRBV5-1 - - CASSLAGGGYPEAFF TGCGCCAGCAGCTTGGCCGGCGGGGGGTATCCTGAAGCTTTCTTT
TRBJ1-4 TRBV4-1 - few CASSPSDSFNEKLFF TGCGCCAGCAGTCCCTCGGACAGTTTTAATGAAAAACTGTTTTTT
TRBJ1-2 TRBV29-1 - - CSVQQVANYGYTF TGCAGCGTTCAACAGGTAGCTAACTATGGCTACACCTTC
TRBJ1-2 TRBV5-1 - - CASSPGLVYGYTF TGCGCCAGCAGCCCCGGACTAGTCTATGGCTACACCTTC
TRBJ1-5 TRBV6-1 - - CASSERQAVNQPQHF TGTGCCAGCAGTGAGAGACAGGCGGTCAATCAGCCCCAGCATTTT
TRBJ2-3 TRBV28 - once CASSLDLPGTDTQYF TGTGCCAGCAGTTTGGACTTACCGGGCACAGATACGCAGTATTTT
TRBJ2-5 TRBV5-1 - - CASSPAGETQYF TGCGCCAGCAGCCCGGCGGGGGAGACCCAGTACTTC
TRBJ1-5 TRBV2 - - CASSATSRPWGDQPQHF TGTGCCAGCAGTGCCACCTCAAGGCCCTGGGGGGATCAGCCCCAGCATTTT
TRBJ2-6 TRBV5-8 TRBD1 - CASSLWSGGTGANVLTF TGTGCCAGCAGCTTGTGGTCAGGGGGAACCGGGGCCAACGTCCTGACTTTC
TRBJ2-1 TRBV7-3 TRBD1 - CASSSTGDNEQFF TGTGCCAGCAGCTCGACAGGGGACAATGAGCAGTTCTTC
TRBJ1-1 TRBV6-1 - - CASLADSVYTEAFF TGTGCCAGCTTGGCGGACAGCGTATACACTGAAGCTTTCTTT
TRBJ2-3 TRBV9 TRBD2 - CASSRTGLAGTPTDTQYF TGTGCCAGCAGCCGCACAGGACTAGCGGGGACACCCACAGATACGCAGTATTTT
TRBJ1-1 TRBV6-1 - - CASSATGPGTEAFF TGTGCCAGCAGCGCTACAGGGCCCGGGACTGAAGCTTTCTTT
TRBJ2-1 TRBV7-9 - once CASSSRTTSNEQFF TGTGCCAGCAGCTCTCGGACTACCAGCAATGAGCAGTTCTTC